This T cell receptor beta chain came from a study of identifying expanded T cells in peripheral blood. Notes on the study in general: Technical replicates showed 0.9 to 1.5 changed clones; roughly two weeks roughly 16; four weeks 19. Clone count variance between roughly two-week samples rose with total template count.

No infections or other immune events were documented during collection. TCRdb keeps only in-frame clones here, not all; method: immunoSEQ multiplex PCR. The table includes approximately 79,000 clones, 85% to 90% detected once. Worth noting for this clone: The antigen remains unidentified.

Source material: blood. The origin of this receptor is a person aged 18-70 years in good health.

The CDR3 DNA reads as TGTGCCAGCGTCCCCGGGACAGGGGGTTATGGCTACACCTTC. Translation: CASVPGTGGYGYTF. This chain connects TRBV27 to TRBJ1-2; 11 bases line up with TRBD1. Trimming at V came to 8 bases and at J to 5 bases, leaving 7 bases not matched to a gene. The CDR3 runs 14 residues. Per the germline V gene, CDR1 is MNHEY and CDR2 is SMNVEV (reference sequence).